The entry below gives a single T cell receptor beta chain sequence along with its context. Its antigen is still unknown. The V and J ends lost 2 bases and 1 base respectively, with 18 bases between them. This CDR3 spans 17 amino acids. Germline lookup yields CDR1 SGHDT and CDR2 YYEEEE. Healthy bone marrow donors made up the donor group. It was with 60 Vbeta and 13 Jbeta primers that the PCR ran. TCRdb's copy holds only in-frame clones and misses some; the assay was immunoSEQ multiplex PCR. The sample holds some 190,000 clones; roughly 78% are singletons and the top ten take less than 2%. The record originates from a study of cytomegalovirus exposure and HLA in healthy donors. Regarding the study as a whole: Of the V segments, some could not be distinguished, including TRBV6-2 and TRBV6-3, and were excluded. A later look showed TCR association rates differing by HLA locus, highest for DRB1 and lowest for HLA-C. For TCR beta chains, V- and J-gene trimming was later linked to a missense DCLRE1C variant.

The chain combines TRBV5-6 with TRBJ1-2; tentative D call: TRBD1 (6 bases). Source material: PBMCs. The source of this sequence is a woman aged 30 to 39 in good health and CMV-seronegative. The CDR3 here is CASSLALGQRLNYGYTF. Written as DNA, the CDR3 is TGTGCCAGCAGCTTAGCCCTCGGACAGAGACTTAACTATGGCTACACCTTC.